These T cell receptor beta chains were read from a single sample in a study of cytomegalovirus exposure and HLA in healthy donors. Sequencing used immunoSEQ multiplex PCR; TCRdb keeps in-frame clones, though not all of them. This sample has under 130,000 clones, with about an eighth found just once. The sequenced sample was PBMCs. The receptors originated from a man aged 40-55 years in good health and CMV-seropositive. The CDR3 runs from the conserved cysteine through the conserved F or W. A D gene is named only where the DNA matches it firmly.

>-|TRBJ1-1|TRBV28
CASRGGNTEAFF
>-|TRBJ1-1|TRBV7-9
CASSFIQALRVYTEAFF
>TRBD2|TRBJ2-7|TRBV2
CASNREVYEQYF
>-|TRBJ1-2|TRBV6-6
CASSDIRALGYTF
>TRBD1|TRBJ1-6|TRBV4-1
CASSQGDRNNSPLHF
>TRBD2|TRBJ2-3|TRBV29-1
CSVEVGGRYTDTQYF
>-|TRBJ2-7|TRBV18
CASSSAETRSYEQYF
>-|TRBJ2-7|TRBV7-9
CASKGSGPRYEQYF
>-|TRBJ2-3|TRBV11-2
CASSQFSQIFSDTQYF
>-|TRBJ2-5|TRBV10-1
CASSARSQETQYF
>-|TRBJ1-1|TRBV5-1
CASSLDGGTNTEAFF
>-|TRBJ1-5|TRBV30
CAWAPGSYSNQPQHF
>-|TRBJ1-4|TRBV7-4
CASSLRGRASSEKLFF
>TRBD2|TRBJ2-3|TRBV14
CASSPRTSGTDTQYF
>-|TRBJ2-4|TRBV6-6
CASSYFDIQYF
>TRBD1|TRBJ1-1|TRBV27
CASSKYSPTNRGRRSTEAFF